This is a list of T cell receptor beta chains from one sample in a study of blood T cell repertoires in COVID-19. Produced via immunoSEQ multiplex PCR; TCRdb's table is partial and in-frame only. The repertoire includes some 230,000 clones, under 90% of them detected once, and approximately 5.1% sits in the top ten. Sequencing was performed on peripheral blood. The receptors stem from a woman aged 60 to 75 who had recovered from COVID-19. CDR3s include the opening cysteine and the closing phenylalanine or tryptophan. The order of the fields is CDR3 length, D gene, J gene, V gene, clone size, CDR3 protein, CDR3 DNA. D genes are given only for firm matches. Clone size is not always given. Where it is, it says once, few, many or a class for expanded clones.

cdr3_length: 17; d_call: NA; j_call: TRBJ2-3; v_call: TRBV7-6; clone_size: NA; cdr3_aa: CASSPLPPATSTDTQYF; cdr3_nt: TGTGCCAGCAGCCCCCTTCCTCCAGCGACTAGCACAGATACGCAGTATTTT
cdr3_length: 13; d_call: NA; j_call: TRBJ2-1; v_call: TRBV13; clone_size: NA; cdr3_aa: CASSLAGGDEQFF; cdr3_nt: TGTGCCAGCAGCTTGGCCGGGGGTGATGAGCAGTTCTTC
cdr3_length: 14; d_call: NA; j_call: TRBJ2-7; v_call: TRBV5-1; clone_size: NA; cdr3_aa: CASRMGPSSYEQYF; cdr3_nt: TGCGCCAGCAGGATGGGGCCGAGCTCCTACGAGCAGTACTTC
cdr3_length: 13; d_call: TRBD1; j_call: TRBJ1-6; v_call: TRBV2; clone_size: NA; cdr3_aa: CASEGQGESPLHF; cdr3_nt: TGTGCCAGCGAGGGACAGGGGGAATCACCCCTCCACTTT
cdr3_length: 14; d_call: TRBD1; j_call: TRBJ1-1; v_call: TRBV7-9; clone_size: once; cdr3_aa: CATPGQGMNTEAFF; cdr3_nt: TGTGCCACCCCGGGACAGGGGATGAACACTGAAGCTTTCTTT
cdr3_length: 14; d_call: TRBD1; j_call: TRBJ2-1; v_call: TRBV6-5; clone_size: NA; cdr3_aa: CASLDRATYNEQFF; cdr3_nt: TGTGCCAGCTTGGACAGGGCCACCTACAATGAGCAGTTCTTC
cdr3_length: 17; d_call: TRBD1; j_call: TRBJ1-4; v_call: TRBV5-1; clone_size: NA; cdr3_aa: CASSSKGQGYTNEKLFF; cdr3_nt: TGCGCCAGCAGCAGTAAGGGACAGGGATATACTAATGAAAAACTGTTTTTT
cdr3_length: 22; d_call: TRBD1; j_call: TRBJ2-1; v_call: TRBV7-9; clone_size: NA; cdr3_aa: CASSTRSSGWDRVHLLNNEQFF; cdr3_nt: TGTGCCAGCAGCACTAGATCTTCGGGGTGGGACAGGGTTCATTTACTAAACAATGAGCAGTTCTTC
cdr3_length: 14; d_call: NA; j_call: TRBJ1-1; v_call: TRBV5-4; clone_size: NA; cdr3_aa: CASSYPGQNTEAFF; cdr3_nt: TGTGCCAGCAGCTATCCGGGACAGAACACTGAAGCTTTCTTT
cdr3_length: 19; d_call: TRBD1; j_call: TRBJ2-2; v_call: TRBV9; clone_size: NA; cdr3_aa: CASSPRGLTGGLNTGELFF; cdr3_nt: TGTGCCAGCAGCCCACGAGGGCTCACAGGGGGCCTCAACACCGGGGAGCTGTTTTTT
cdr3_length: 14; d_call: TRBD2; j_call: TRBJ2-7; v_call: TRBV19; clone_size: NA; cdr3_aa: CASSSGGAPYEQYF; cdr3_nt: TGTGCCAGCTCCAGCGGGGGGGCCCCCTACGAGCAGTACTTC
cdr3_length: 15; d_call: TRBD2; j_call: TRBJ2-7; v_call: TRBV5-5; clone_size: NA; cdr3_aa: CASSWRLAGAYEQYF; cdr3_nt: TGTGCCAGCAGCTGGAGACTAGCGGGGGCCTACGAGCAGTACTTC
cdr3_length: 16; d_call: TRBD1; j_call: TRBJ2-1; v_call: TRBV27; clone_size: NA; cdr3_aa: CASSPRQGRVGYEQFF; cdr3_nt: TGTGCCAGCAGTCCCCGACAGGGTCGGGTTGGATATGAGCAGTTCTTC
cdr3_length: 14; d_call: TRBD1; j_call: TRBJ1-1; v_call: TRBV5-8; clone_size: NA; cdr3_aa: CASITGGMDTEAFF; cdr3_nt: TGTGCCAGTATTACAGGGGGCATGGACACTGAAGCTTTCTTT
cdr3_length: 15; d_call: NA; j_call: TRBJ1-6; v_call: TRBV30; clone_size: NA; cdr3_aa: CAWSVVKGGISPLHF; cdr3_nt: TGTGCCTGGAGTGTAGTCAAAGGAGGCATTTCACCCCTCCACTTT
cdr3_length: 12; d_call: NA; j_call: TRBJ1-2; v_call: TRBV29-1; clone_size: NA; cdr3_aa: CSVEGGAHGYTF; cdr3_nt: TGCAGCGTTGAGGGGGGGGCTCACGGCTACACCTTC
cdr3_length: 15; d_call: NA; j_call: TRBJ2-6; v_call: TRBV13; clone_size: NA; cdr3_aa: CASSFGHSGANVLTF; cdr3_nt: TGTGCCAGCAGCTTCGGACACTCTGGGGCCAACGTCCTGACTTTC
cdr3_length: 15; d_call: TRBD1; j_call: TRBJ2-3; v_call: TRBV18; clone_size: NA; cdr3_aa: CASSPRGPNTDTQYF; cdr3_nt: TGTGCCAGCTCACCCAGGGGGCCTAACACAGATACGCAGTATTTT
cdr3_length: 13; d_call: NA; j_call: TRBJ2-3; v_call: TRBV6-4; clone_size: NA; cdr3_aa: CASSKLHEDTQYF; cdr3_nt: TGTGCCAGCAGTAAGCTCCACGAGGATACGCAGTATTTT
cdr3_length: 16; d_call: TRBD2; j_call: TRBJ2-1; v_call: TRBV14; clone_size: NA; cdr3_aa: CASSQVPPLAGGVQFF; cdr3_nt: TGTGCCAGCAGCCAAGTCCCGCCCCTAGCGGGGGGGGTACAGTTCTTC
cdr3_length: 13; d_call: TRBD1; j_call: TRBJ1-1; v_call: TRBV4-1; clone_size: once; cdr3_aa: CASSRTGGTEAFF; cdr3_nt: TGCGCCAGCAGCCGCACAGGGGGCACTGAAGCTTTCTTT
cdr3_length: 15; d_call: NA; j_call: TRBJ1-3; v_call: TRBV10-2; clone_size: NA; cdr3_aa: CASTRGGADGNTIYF; cdr3_nt: TGCGCCAGCACCCGAGGGGGGGCTGATGGAAACACCATATATTTT
cdr3_length: 16; d_call: TRBD2; j_call: TRBJ2-1; v_call: TRBV19; clone_size: NA; cdr3_aa: CASSRTSGGSYNEQFF; cdr3_nt: TGTGCCAGTAGCAGGACTAGCGGGGGGTCCTACAATGAGCAGTTCTTC
cdr3_length: 14; d_call: NA; j_call: TRBJ1-1; v_call: TRBV14; clone_size: NA; cdr3_aa: CASSQWGLNTEAFF; cdr3_nt: TGTGCCAGCAGCCAATGGGGCTTGAACACTGAAGCTTTCTTT
cdr3_length: 13; d_call: NA; j_call: TRBJ1-1; v_call: TRBV14; clone_size: NA; cdr3_aa: CASSQSGVLVAFF; cdr3_nt: TGTGCCAGCAGCCAGTCAGGGGTATTGGTGGCTTTCTTT
cdr3_length: 17; d_call: TRBD2; j_call: TRBJ2-7; v_call: TRBV5-4; clone_size: NA; cdr3_aa: CASSLAAGAGVSYEQYF; cdr3_nt: TGTGCCAGCAGCTTGGCGGCCGGAGCGGGGGTCTCCTACGAGCAGTACTTC
cdr3_length: 14; d_call: NA; j_call: TRBJ2-2; v_call: TRBV6-6; clone_size: few; cdr3_aa: CASSYLVVTRELFF; cdr3_nt: TGTGCCAGCAGTTACCTCGTCGTTACTCGGGAGCTGTTTTTT
cdr3_length: 15; d_call: TRBD1; j_call: TRBJ1-2; v_call: TRBV9; clone_size: NA; cdr3_aa: CASSAFLQGYQGYTF; cdr3_nt: TGTGCCAGCAGCGCCTTCTTACAGGGGTATCAGGGCTACACCTTC
cdr3_length: 12; d_call: NA; j_call: TRBJ1-1; v_call: TRBV9; clone_size: NA; cdr3_aa: CASSRDRDVAFF; cdr3_nt: TGTGCCAGCAGTCGAGACCGGGATGTAGCTTTCTTT
cdr3_length: 14; d_call: NA; j_call: TRBJ1-4; v_call: TRBV27; clone_size: once; cdr3_aa: CASRAPGDNEKLFF; cdr3_nt: TGTGCCAGCAGAGCGCCAGGGGATAATGAAAAACTGTTTTTT
cdr3_length: 14; d_call: NA; j_call: TRBJ1-4; v_call: TRBV24-1; clone_size: NA; cdr3_aa: CATSGGRSTEKLFF; cdr3_nt: TGTGCCACCAGTGGGGGCAGATCTACTGAAAAACTGTTTTTT
cdr3_length: 13; d_call: NA; j_call: TRBJ1-2; v_call: TRBV27; clone_size: NA; cdr3_aa: CATARGGMGGYTF; cdr3_nt: TGTGCCACCGCGCGGGGGGGCATGGGGGGCTACACCTTC
cdr3_length: 14; d_call: TRBD2; j_call: TRBJ2-2; v_call: TRBV7-2; clone_size: few; cdr3_aa: CASSGSGGARELFF; cdr3_nt: TGTGCCAGCAGCGGTAGCGGGGGGGCCCGGGAGCTGTTTTTT
cdr3_length: 15; d_call: TRBD1; j_call: TRBJ2-5; v_call: TRBV5-1; clone_size: NA; cdr3_aa: CASSLNSEGAETQYF; cdr3_nt: TGCGCCAGCAGCTTGAATTCTGAGGGGGCAGAGACCCAGTACTTC
cdr3_length: 14; d_call: TRBD1; j_call: TRBJ1-1; v_call: TRBV5-4; clone_size: NA; cdr3_aa: CASSLGVGRGQAFF; cdr3_nt: TGTGCCAGCAGCTTGGGTGTGGGCAGGGGGCAAGCTTTCTTT
cdr3_length: 11; d_call: NA; j_call: TRBJ1-2; v_call: TRBV12-3/TRBV12-4; clone_size: many; cdr3_aa: CASKGLYGYTF; cdr3_nt: TGTGCCAGCAAGGGACTCTATGGCTACACCTTC
cdr3_length: 15; d_call: NA; j_call: TRBJ2-1; v_call: TRBV7-6; clone_size: NA; cdr3_aa: CASSPQGGSYNEQFF; cdr3_nt: TGTGCCAGCAGCCCCCAAGGGGGCTCCTACAATGAGCAGTTCTTC
cdr3_length: 17; d_call: TRBD1; j_call: TRBJ1-5; v_call: TRBV4-1; clone_size: NA; cdr3_aa: CASSQDDRAYSNQPQHF; cdr3_nt: TGCGCCAGCAGCCAAGATGACAGGGCCTATAGCAATCAGCCCCAGCATTTT
cdr3_length: 14; d_call: TRBD1; j_call: TRBJ2-2; v_call: TRBV28; clone_size: NA; cdr3_aa: CASTQGQLAGELFF; cdr3_nt: TGTGCCAGCACCCAGGGACAGTTGGCCGGGGAGCTGTTTTTT
cdr3_length: 16; d_call: TRBD1; j_call: TRBJ1-6; v_call: TRBV5-1; clone_size: NA; cdr3_aa: CASSSDRGIYNSPLHF; cdr3_nt: TGCGCCAGCAGCTCCGACAGGGGAATTTATAATTCACCCCTCCACTTT
cdr3_length: 17; d_call: TRBD2; j_call: TRBJ2-3; v_call: TRBV5-1; clone_size: NA; cdr3_aa: CASSLGLRTSGTDTQYF; cdr3_nt: TGCGCCAGCAGCTTGGGTTTAAGGACTAGCGGCACAGATACGCAGTATTTT
cdr3_length: 19; d_call: TRBD1; j_call: TRBJ1-1; v_call: TRBV7-9; clone_size: NA; cdr3_aa: CASSTIFRDRGQRNSEAFF; cdr3_nt: TGTGCCAGCAGCACTATCTTCCGGGACAGGGGGCAGAGGAACTCTGAAGCTTTCTTT
cdr3_length: 16; d_call: NA; j_call: TRBJ1-3; v_call: TRBV30; clone_size: NA; cdr3_aa: CAWSVRIADSGNTIYF; cdr3_nt: TGTGCCTGGAGTGTAAGGATAGCAGACTCTGGAAACACCATATATTTT
cdr3_length: 16; d_call: TRBD2; j_call: TRBJ2-3; v_call: TRBV2; clone_size: NA; cdr3_aa: CASSENGGASTDTQYF; cdr3_nt: TGTGCCAGCAGTGAAAACGGGGGGGCTAGCACAGATACGCAGTATTTT
cdr3_length: 11; d_call: TRBD2; j_call: TRBJ2-7; v_call: TRBV20-1; clone_size: NA; cdr3_aa: CSATGGYEQYF; cdr3_nt: TGCAGTGCCACGGGGGGGTACGAGCAGTACTTC
cdr3_length: 14; d_call: NA; j_call: TRBJ1-1; v_call: TRBV9; clone_size: few; cdr3_aa: CASSFSSGNTEAFF; cdr3_nt: TGTGCCAGCAGTTTTTCCTCGGGAAACACTGAAGCTTTCTTT
cdr3_length: 13; d_call: NA; j_call: TRBJ1-2; v_call: TRBV12-5; clone_size: once; cdr3_aa: CASGPRTGTGYTF; cdr3_nt: TGTGCTAGTGGTCCGCGGACGGGAACTGGCTACACCTTC
cdr3_length: 18; d_call: TRBD2; j_call: TRBJ2-2; v_call: TRBV19; clone_size: NA; cdr3_aa: CASSNGLAGSHGTGELFF; cdr3_nt: TGTGCCAGTAGTAATGGACTAGCGGGGAGTCATGGAACCGGGGAGCTGTTTTTT
cdr3_length: 14; d_call: NA; j_call: TRBJ2-2; v_call: TRBV6-6; clone_size: few; cdr3_aa: CASSFPGYTGELFF; cdr3_nt: TGTGCCAGCAGTTTTCCAGGGTACACCGGGGAGCTGTTTTTT
cdr3_length: 15; d_call: NA; j_call: TRBJ2-7; v_call: TRBV18; clone_size: NA; cdr3_aa: CASSPGRGFPYEQYF; cdr3_nt: TGTGCCAGCTCACCTGGAAGAGGGTTTCCCTACGAGCAGTACTTC
cdr3_length: 16; d_call: NA; j_call: TRBJ1-4; v_call: TRBV27; clone_size: NA; cdr3_aa: CASSLGDRTINEKLFF; cdr3_nt: TGTGCCAGCAGTTTAGGTGACAGGACGATTAATGAAAAACTGTTTTTT
cdr3_length: 14; d_call: TRBD1; j_call: TRBJ2-3; v_call: TRBV5-1; clone_size: NA; cdr3_aa: CASSRDSNTDTQYF; cdr3_nt: TGCGCCAGCAGCAGGGACAGTAACACAGATACGCAGTATTTT
cdr3_length: 12; d_call: NA; j_call: TRBJ1-1; v_call: TRBV4-3; clone_size: NA; cdr3_aa: CASGGLGTEAFF; cdr3_nt: TGCGCCAGTGGAGGTCTTGGCACTGAAGCTTTCTTT
cdr3_length: 12; d_call: NA; j_call: TRBJ1-5; v_call: TRBV5-1; clone_size: NA; cdr3_aa: CASSKGYQPQHF; cdr3_nt: TGCGCCAGCAGTAAGGGGTATCAGCCCCAGCATTTT
cdr3_length: 14; d_call: NA; j_call: TRBJ2-5; v_call: TRBV5-1; clone_size: NA; cdr3_aa: CASSLVQGQETQYF; cdr3_nt: TGCGCCAGCAGCTTGGTGCAGGGTCAAGAGACCCAGTACTTC
cdr3_length: 14; d_call: NA; j_call: TRBJ1-4; v_call: TRBV3-1/TRBV3-2; clone_size: NA; cdr3_aa: CASSQSRANEKLFF; cdr3_nt: TGTGCCAGCAGCCAATCCAGGGCTAATGAAAAACTGTTTTTT
cdr3_length: 15; d_call: NA; j_call: TRBJ1-4; v_call: TRBV25-1; clone_size: NA; cdr3_aa: CASSELGAGNEKLFF; cdr3_nt: TGTGCCAGCAGTGAATTAGGGGCAGGGAATGAAAAACTGTTTTTT
cdr3_length: 13; d_call: NA; j_call: TRBJ2-1; v_call: TRBV5-1; clone_size: NA; cdr3_aa: CASSFPRDNEQFF; cdr3_nt: TGCGCCAGCAGCTTCCCCAGGGACAATGAGCAGTTCTTC